This T cell receptor (beta chain) came from a study of post-analysis software for immune sequencing data. Study in general: Multiple sclerosis in the patients followed relapsing-remitting, secondary progressive and progressive-relapsing courses.

TCR beta cDNA libraries had unique molecular identifiers. TCRdb itself ran the PCR reads through MiXCR, one entry per CDR3 protein. The sample records around 260,000 distinct CDR3 sequences, roughly a third being singletons. Broader study findings: F measure showed strong co-clustering of same-batch samples. Among multiple sclerosis patients, normalized Chao1 diversity was significantly below that of controls. Four or five TRBV segments, including TRBV5-6, TRBV5-1 and TRBV20-1, were more frequent in patients than controls.

This CDR3 has 15 residues. V trimming: 5 bases; J trimming: 3 bases; junction bases outside the gene matches: 8. CDR1 is SEHNR, CDR2 FQNEAQ, per germline (reference sequence). Concerning this clonotype itself: Its antigen is undetermined.

Sequencing input: blood. The TCR comes from a girl aged 10 to 17 with multiple sclerosis. This chain links TRBV7-9 with TRBJ2-7; 9 positions match TRBD2. CDR3 bases: TGTGCCAGCAGCGCCAGCGGGGGGCGGGTCTACGAGCAGTACTTC. Translation gives CASSASGGRVYEQYF.